The 2 T cell receptor beta chains reported below all come from one sample, sequenced in a study of CDR3 diversity in severe acne. TCRdb reanalysed the PCR reads using MiXCR and keeps one entry per CDR3 protein. The sample holds fewer than 100,000 distinct CDR3 sequences, around 53% seen once. The sample consisted of blood. These receptors were taken from a male donor in good health, without acne.

This clonotype was picked up a small number of times. This rearrangement joins TRBV10-3 to TRBJ1-1; D remains unclear. Trimming took 0 bases from V and 1 from J, leaving 12 bases between them. The length of the CDR3 is 16 residues. Germline V CDR1 and CDR2: ENHRY, SYGVKD. The CDR3 sequence is CAISESTRGKNTEAFF. In DNA form, the CDR3 reads TGTGCCATCAGTGAGTCGACGCGAGGGAAGAACACTGAAGCTTTCTTT.

A note on this clonotype: This is likely a read error, given that the CDR3 carries no conserved phenylalanine or tryptophan at its end. The gene calls are TRBV7-9 and TRBJ2-3; 10 bases are a match to TRBD2. Germline values: CDR1 SEHNR, CDR2 FQNEAQ (reference sequence). The CDR3 consists of 16 residues. The CDR3 reads CAGSLALAGTTDTQYL. The DNA for the CDR3 is TGTGCCGGCAGCTTAGCACTAGCGGGGACCACAGACACGCAGTATCTT.